This T cell receptor beta chain was recorded in a study of T cell responses to AZD1222 COVID-19 vaccine. Whole-study results and caveats: Researchers took repertoire samples only after the peak T cell response had come.

Profiled with immunoSEQ multiplex PCR; TCRdb holds only in-frame clones, not every one. Of tens of thousands of clones in the sample, 70% to 80% were seen once. In regard to this clone: Its antigen is still unknown.

This receptor was taken from an adult in good health. Sequences were derived from peripheral blood, sampled on day 0 of AZD1222 vaccination.

CDR3 sequence (DNA): TGTGCCAGCAGCCAACAAGAGACCCAGTACTTC. Translating gives CASSQQETQYF. V gene TRBV14 combines with J gene TRBJ2-5; the D is unclear. The CDR3 covers 11 residues. The ends were cut back, 2 bases at V and 2 bases at J, with 0 bases in the middle. The germline CDR1 and CDR2 sequences are SGHDN and FVKESK.